This T cell receptor beta chain derives from a study of OX40 agonist ivuxolimab in advanced cancers. Overall study context: Every 2 weeks, ivuxolimab was infused into the patients intravenously at between 0.01 and 10 mg/kg.

Assay used: immunoSEQ multiplex PCR; TCRdb lists only in-frame clones, some missing. The sample records about 15,000 clones, roughly 77% being singletons. General study results and limits: By week 6 at 0.1 to 3.0 mg/kg, blood CD4+ and CD8+ T cells had expanded clonally.

The CDR3 runs to 17 residues. The V end lost 0 bases, the J end lost 3 bases, and 17 bases lay between the germline ends. Per germline, CDR1 MGHRA and CDR2 YSYEKL. A note on this clone: Its antigen is not identified.

Enrollment shut out patients with autoimmune disease history or systemic immunosuppression. Here the sequenced sample was CD4+ or CD8+ T cells sorted from blood, taken in a trial of the OX40 agonist ivuxolimab. The TCR originated in an adult with an advanced solid tumor such as melanoma, head and neck, liver or kidney cancer. The chain uses TRBV4-1 and TRBJ1-2; no clear D. In DNA form, the CDR3 reads TGCGCCAGCAGCCAAGATGTCCGGACGGCTTTCCACTATGGCTACACCTTC. It codes for CASSQDVRTAFHYGYTF.